The source of this TCR beta chain is a study of identical twins. The study, taken as a whole, reports: One should note that invariant MAIT and iNKT cells could partly confound zero-insertion analyses. Reduced insertions were recorded for abundant cord blood beta clonotypes, with no such pattern in memory repertoires.

A word on this clonotype: Its specificity is unknown.

V gave up 7 bases and J gave up 5 bases; unmatched junction bases: 9. The germline gives CDR1 MGHDK, CDR2 SYGVNS. CDR3 length: 15 amino acids. TCRdb processed the 5' RACE reads anew with MiXCR; each CDR3 protein has one entry. The sample lists hundreds of thousands of distinct CDR3 sequences, less than 8% occurring once. The sample also formed part of further work on yellow fever vaccine responses in identical twins. From that report: Twins' vaccine T cell response reportedly seemed partly convergent, partly personalized.

The TCR comes from a woman under 30 in good health. The V call is TRBV25-1, the J call TRBJ2-3, with 10 bases aligning to TRBD2. Sequencing was done on a sample of memory (CD45RO+) T cells sorted from blood. The chain's CDR3 is CASISSGGAGDTQYF. CDR3 DNA sequence: TGTGCCAGCATCTCAAGCGGGGGGGCCGGAGATACGCAGTATTTT.